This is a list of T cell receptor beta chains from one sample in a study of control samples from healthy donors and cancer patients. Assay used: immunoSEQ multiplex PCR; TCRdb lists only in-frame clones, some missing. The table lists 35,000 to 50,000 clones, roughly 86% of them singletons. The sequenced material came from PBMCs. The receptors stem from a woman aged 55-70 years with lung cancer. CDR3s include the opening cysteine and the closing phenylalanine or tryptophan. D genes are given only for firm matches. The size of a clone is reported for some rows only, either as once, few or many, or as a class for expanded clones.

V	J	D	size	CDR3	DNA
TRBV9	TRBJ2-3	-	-	CASSRTDAADTQYF	TGTGCCAGCAGCAGGACAGACGCCGCAGATACGCAGTATTTT
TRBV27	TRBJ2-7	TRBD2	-	CASSLSSGGSYEQYF	TGTGCCAGCAGTCTTTCTAGCGGAGGCTCCTACGAGCAGTACTTC
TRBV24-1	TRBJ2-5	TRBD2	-	CATAGGASGETQYF	TGTGCCACCGCGGGAGGTGCTTCGGGGGAGACCCAGTACTTC
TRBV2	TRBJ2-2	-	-	CASTGSPDATGELFF	TGTGCCAGCACCGGGTCCCCGGATGCCACCGGGGAGCTGTTTTTT
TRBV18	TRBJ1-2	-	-	CASSQGTGFRGYTF	TGTGCCAGCTCACAGGGAACGGGGTTTCGCGGCTACACCTTC
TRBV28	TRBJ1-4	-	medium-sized	CASSRGGRLFF	TGTGCCAGCTCGAGAGGGGGAAGGCTGTTTTTT
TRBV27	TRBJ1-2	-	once	CASSPTATHYGYTF	TGTGCCAGCAGTCCAACAGCTACCCACTATGGCTACACCTTC
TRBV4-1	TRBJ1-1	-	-	CASSQDPARNTEAFF	TGCGCCAGCAGCCAAGATCCGGCGAGGAACACTGAAGCTTTCTTT
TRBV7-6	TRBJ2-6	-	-	CASSRRLSSSGANVLTF	TGTGCCAGCAGCCGTAGATTATCTAGCTCTGGGGCCAACGTCCTGACTTTC
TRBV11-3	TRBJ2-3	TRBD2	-	CASSPSRTGGYTDTQYF	TGTGCCAGCAGCCCATCCCGGACGGGGGGATACACAGATACGCAGTATTTT
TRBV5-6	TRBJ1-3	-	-	CASSLFGAGNTIYF	TGTGCCAGCAGCTTGTTTGGTGCTGGAAACACCATATATTTT
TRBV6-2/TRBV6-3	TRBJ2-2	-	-	CASSYSGDTGELFF	TGTGCCAGCAGTTACTCGGGGGATACCGGGGAGCTGTTTTTT
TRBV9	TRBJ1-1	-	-	CASSAPRGVNTEAFF	TGTGCCAGCAGCGCCCCCCGGGGGGTGAACACTGAAGCTTTCTTT
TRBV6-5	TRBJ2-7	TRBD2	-	CASRTSGIYEQYF	TGTGCCAGCAGGACTAGCGGGATCTACGAGCAGTACTTC
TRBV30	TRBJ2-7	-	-	CAWSVALGAYEQYF	TGTGCCTGGAGTGTTGCTCTTGGGGCCTACGAGCAGTACTTC
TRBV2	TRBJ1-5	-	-	CASSEWFNSGVGQPQHF	TGTGCCAGCAGTGAATGGTTTAACTCGGGCGTAGGGCAGCCCCAGCATTTT
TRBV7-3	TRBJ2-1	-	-	CASSLLYGTSNEQFF	TGTGCCAGCAGCTTACTTTATGGGACCTCCAATGAGCAGTTCTTC